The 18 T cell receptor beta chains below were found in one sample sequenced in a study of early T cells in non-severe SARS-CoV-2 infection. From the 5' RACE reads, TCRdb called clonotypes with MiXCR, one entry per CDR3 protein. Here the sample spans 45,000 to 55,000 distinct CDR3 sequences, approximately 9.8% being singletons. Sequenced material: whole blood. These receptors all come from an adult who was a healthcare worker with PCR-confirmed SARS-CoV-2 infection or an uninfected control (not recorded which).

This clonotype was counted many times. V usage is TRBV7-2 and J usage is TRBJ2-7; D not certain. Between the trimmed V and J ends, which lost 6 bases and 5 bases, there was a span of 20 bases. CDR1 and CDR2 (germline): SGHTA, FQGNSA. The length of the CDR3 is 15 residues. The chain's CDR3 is CASSPVDLASHEQYF. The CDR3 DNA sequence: TGTGCCAGCAGTCCAGTGGATTTAGCTTCCCACGAGCAGTACTTC.

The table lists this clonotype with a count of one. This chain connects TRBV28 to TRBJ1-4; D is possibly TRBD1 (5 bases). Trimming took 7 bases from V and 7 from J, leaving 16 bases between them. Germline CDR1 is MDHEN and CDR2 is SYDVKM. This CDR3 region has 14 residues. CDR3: CASTTQEASEKLFF. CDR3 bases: TGTGCCAGCACCACACAGGAGGCCAGTGAAAAACTGTTTTTT.

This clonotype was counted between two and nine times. CDR3 in amino acids: CASSYRGGDNTEAFF. The CDR3 DNA reads as TGTGCCAGCAGTTACAGAGGGGGCGATAACACTGAAGCTTTCTTT. V is TRBV6-2 or TRBV6-3 and J is TRBJ1-1; TRBD1 agrees at 7 bases. The CDR3 runs to 15 residues. The ends lost 2 bases at V and 2 bases at J; junction bases unmatched: 5. Looked up from germline, CDR1 is MNHEY and CDR2 is SVGEGT.

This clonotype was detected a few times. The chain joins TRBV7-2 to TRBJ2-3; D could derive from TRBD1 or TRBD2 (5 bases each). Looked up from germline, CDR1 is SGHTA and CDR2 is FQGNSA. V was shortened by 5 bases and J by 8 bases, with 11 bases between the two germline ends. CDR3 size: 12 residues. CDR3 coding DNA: TGTGCCAGCAGCCCCCTTGGGGGTACGCAGTATTTT. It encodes CASSPLGGTQYF.

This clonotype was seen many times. The CDR3, as DNA: TGTGCCAGCAGTTTCTCGCGGCCTAACTATGGCTACACCTTC. Encoded protein: CASSFSRPNYGYTF. This chain uses TRBV27 with TRBJ1-2; D is undetermined. The V gene's germline CDR1 is MNHEY and CDR2 SMNVEV (reference sequence). The CDR3 length is 14 residues. Trimming took 3 bases from V and 0 from J, leaving 8 bases between them.

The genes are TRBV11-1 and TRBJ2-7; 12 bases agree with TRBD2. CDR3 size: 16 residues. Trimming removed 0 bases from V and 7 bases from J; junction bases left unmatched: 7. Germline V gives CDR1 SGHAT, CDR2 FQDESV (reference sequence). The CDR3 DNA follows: TGTGCCAGCAGCTTAGCCTCGACTAGCGGGAGAGCTGAGCAGTACTTC. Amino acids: CASSLASTSGRAEQYF.

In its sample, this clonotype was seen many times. CDR3: CAWSRTSGVAEQFF. For the CDR3, the DNA is TGTGCCTGGAGCCGGACTAGCGGGGTAGCTGAGCAGTTCTTC. This chain links TRBV30 with TRBJ2-1; 12 bases align to TRBD2. The CDR3 is 14 amino acids. In germline, CDR1 is GTSNPN, CDR2 SVGIG (reference sequence). V was pared by 3 bases and J by 9 bases, with 6 bases of the junction left unmatched.

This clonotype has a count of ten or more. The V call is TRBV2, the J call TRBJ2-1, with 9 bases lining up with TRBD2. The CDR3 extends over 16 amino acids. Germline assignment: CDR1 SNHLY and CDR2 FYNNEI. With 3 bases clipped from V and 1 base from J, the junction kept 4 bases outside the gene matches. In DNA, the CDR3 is TGTGCCAGCAGTGAGGGGCTAGCGGGATCCTACAATGAGCAGTTCTTC. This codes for CASSEGLAGSYNEQFF.

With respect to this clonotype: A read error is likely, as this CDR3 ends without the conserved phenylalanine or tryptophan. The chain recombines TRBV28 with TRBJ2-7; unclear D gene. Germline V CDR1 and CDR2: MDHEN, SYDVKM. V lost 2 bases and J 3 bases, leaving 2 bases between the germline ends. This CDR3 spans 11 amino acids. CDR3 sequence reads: CASSLNYEQYL. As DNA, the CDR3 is TGTGCCAGCAGTTTAAACTACGAGCAGTACCTC.

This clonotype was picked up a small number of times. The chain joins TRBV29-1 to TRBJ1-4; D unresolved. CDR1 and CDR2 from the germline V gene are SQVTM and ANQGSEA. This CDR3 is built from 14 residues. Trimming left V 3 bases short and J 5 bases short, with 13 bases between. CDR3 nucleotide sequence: TGCAGCGTTGAGAACCCAATGGAGAATGAAAAACTGTTTTTT. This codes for CSVENPMENEKLFF. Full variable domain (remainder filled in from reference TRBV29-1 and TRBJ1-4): SAVISQKPSRDICQRGTSLTIQCQVDSQVTMMFWYRQQPGQSLTLIATANQGSEATYESGFVIDKFPISRPNLTFSTLTVSNMSPEDSSIYLCSVENPMENEKLFFGSGTQLSVL.

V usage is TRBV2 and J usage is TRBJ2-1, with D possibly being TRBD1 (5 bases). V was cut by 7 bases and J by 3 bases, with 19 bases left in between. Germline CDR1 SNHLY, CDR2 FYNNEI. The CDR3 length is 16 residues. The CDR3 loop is CASTPEGAIGYNEQFF. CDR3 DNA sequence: TGTGCCAGCACTCCAGAAGGGGCAATAGGCTACAATGAGCAGTTCTTC.

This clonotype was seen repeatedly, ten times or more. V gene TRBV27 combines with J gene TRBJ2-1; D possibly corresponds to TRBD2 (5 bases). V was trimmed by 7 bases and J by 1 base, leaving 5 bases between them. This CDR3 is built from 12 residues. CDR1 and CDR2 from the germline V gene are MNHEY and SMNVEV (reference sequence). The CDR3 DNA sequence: TGTGCCAGCACGGGGTCCTACAATGAGCAGTTCTTC. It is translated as CASTGSYNEQFF.

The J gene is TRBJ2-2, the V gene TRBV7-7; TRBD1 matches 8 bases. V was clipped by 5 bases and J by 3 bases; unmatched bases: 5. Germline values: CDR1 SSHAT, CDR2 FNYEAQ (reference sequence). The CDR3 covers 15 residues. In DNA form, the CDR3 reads TGTGCCAGCAGCCTAGACAGGGGTGACACCGGGGAGCTGTTTTTT. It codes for CASSLDRGDTGELFF. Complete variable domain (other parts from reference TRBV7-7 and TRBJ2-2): GAGVSQSPRYKVTKRGQDVTLRCDPISSHATLYWYQQALGQGPEFLTYFNYEAQPDKSGLPSDRFSAERPEGSISTLTIQRTEQRDSAMYRCASSLDRGDTGELFFGEGSRLTVL.

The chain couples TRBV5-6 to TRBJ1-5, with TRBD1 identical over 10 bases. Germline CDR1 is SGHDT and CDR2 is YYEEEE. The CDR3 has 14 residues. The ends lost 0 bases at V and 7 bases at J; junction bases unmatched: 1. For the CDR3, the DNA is TGTGCCAGCAGCTTGGGACAGGGGGCGCAGCCCCAGCATTTT. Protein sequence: CASSLGQGAQPQHF.

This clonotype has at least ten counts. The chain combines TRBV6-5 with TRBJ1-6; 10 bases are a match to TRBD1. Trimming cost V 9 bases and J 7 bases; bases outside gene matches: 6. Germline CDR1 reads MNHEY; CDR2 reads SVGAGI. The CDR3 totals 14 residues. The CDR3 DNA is TGTGCCAGTACAGACAGGGGGCCGAATTCACCCCTCCACTTT. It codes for CASTDRGPNSPLHF.

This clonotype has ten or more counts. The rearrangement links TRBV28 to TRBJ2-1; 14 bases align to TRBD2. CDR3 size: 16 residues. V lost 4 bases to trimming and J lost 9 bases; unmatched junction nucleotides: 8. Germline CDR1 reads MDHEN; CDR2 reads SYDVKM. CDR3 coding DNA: TGTGCCAGCAGTTCTCCGGGGACTAGCGGGAGCAGTGAGCAGTTCTTC. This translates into CASSSPGTSGSSEQFF.

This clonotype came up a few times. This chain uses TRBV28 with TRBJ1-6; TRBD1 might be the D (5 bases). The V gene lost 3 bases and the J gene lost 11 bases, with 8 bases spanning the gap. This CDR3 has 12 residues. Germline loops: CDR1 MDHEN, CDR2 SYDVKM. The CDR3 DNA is TGTGCCAGCAGTTTGGGACTCACACCCCTCCACTTT. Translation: CASSLGLTPLHF.

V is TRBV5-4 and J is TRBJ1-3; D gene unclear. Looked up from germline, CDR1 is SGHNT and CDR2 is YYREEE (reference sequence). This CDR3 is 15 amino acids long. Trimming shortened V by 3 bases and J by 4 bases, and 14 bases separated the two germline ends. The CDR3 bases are TGTGCCAGCAGCTCGTCGGCCGGTTCCGGAAACACCATATATTTT. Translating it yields CASSSSAGSGNTIYF.